This TCR beta chain is drawn from a study of early T cells in non-severe SARS-CoV-2 infection. Study details: Sequencing targeted bulk RNA from unsorted whole blood, leaving chains unpaired.

Study results and limitations: Reliance on VDJdb matching favored anti-spike CD8 responses; private and CD4 specificities were missed.

Germline CDR1 SEHNR, CDR2 FQNEAQ (reference sequence). The V end lost 1 base, the J end lost 5 bases, and 11 bases lay between the germline ends. This CDR3 region has 14 residues. This clonotype has more than one count but fewer than ten. The antigen is not known. Individual cDNA molecules carried attached unique molecular identifiers. Via MiXCR, TCRdb re-called the 5' RACE reads, giving one row per CDR3 protein. Of tens of thousands of distinct CDR3 sequences listed, around 6.9% are singletons. Sequenced here: whole blood, sampled at baseline. The TCR originated in an adult who was a healthcare worker with PCR-confirmed SARS-CoV-2 infection or an uninfected control (not recorded which). The chain carries TRBV7-9 and TRBJ1-1; weak D call: TRBD1 (6 bases). The CDR3 loop reads CASSLEEGGTEAFF. The CDR3 DNA reads as TGTGCCAGCAGCTTAGAAGAGGGGGGAACTGAAGCTTTCTTT.